This T cell receptor (beta chain) was captured in a study of resident and recirculating memory T cells in vitiligo. This CDR3 has 15 amino acids. Germline CDR1 and CDR2: SGHVS and FNYEAQ. V lost 6 bases and J 5 bases, leaving 18 bases between the germline ends. Data came from immunoSEQ multiplex PCR; TCRdb stores just in-frame clones and leaves some out. The sample yields around 300 clones, more than 75% seen once. V usage is TRBV7-6 and J usage is TRBJ2-3, with D possibly matching TRBD1 (5 bases). The clonotype was recovered from a male donor with vitiligo. Sequencing was done on a sample of lesional skin. The CDR3 loop is CASSQSGASRDTQYF. The CDR3, as DNA: TGTGCCAGCAGTCAGAGTGGGGCTAGTAGAGATACGCAGTATTTT.